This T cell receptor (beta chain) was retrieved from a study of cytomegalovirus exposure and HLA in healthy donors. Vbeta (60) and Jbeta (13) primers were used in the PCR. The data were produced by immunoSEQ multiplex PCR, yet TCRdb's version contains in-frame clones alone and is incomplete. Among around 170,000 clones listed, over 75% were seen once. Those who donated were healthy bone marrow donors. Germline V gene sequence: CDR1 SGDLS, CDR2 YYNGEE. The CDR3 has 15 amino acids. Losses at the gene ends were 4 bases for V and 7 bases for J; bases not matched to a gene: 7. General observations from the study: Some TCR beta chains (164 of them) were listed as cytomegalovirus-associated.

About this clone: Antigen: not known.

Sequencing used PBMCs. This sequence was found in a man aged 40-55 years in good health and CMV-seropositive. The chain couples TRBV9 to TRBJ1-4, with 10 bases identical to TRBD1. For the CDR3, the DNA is TGTGCCAGCAGCTTACCGGGACAGGGGACTGAAAAACTGTTTTTT. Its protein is CASSLPGQGTEKLFF.